This T cell receptor (beta chain) was sequenced for a study of OX40 agonist ivuxolimab in advanced cancers. Study-wide context: The dose-escalation group included hepatocellular carcinoma, melanoma, renal cell carcinoma and head and neck cancer. Partial responses were achieved by three patients, of whom one had hepatocellular carcinoma and two had cutaneous melanoma.

V lost 5 bases and J lost 11; bases outside the gene matches: 17. The CDR3 is made up of 16 amino acids. The germline gives CDR1 SGHRS, CDR2 YFSETQ. Some clones are missing from TCRdb's copy, which holds only in-frame ones; the method was immunoSEQ multiplex PCR. The table records about 83,000 clones, 70% to 90% of them present only once. As to this clone: Its antigen is not known.

Study conclusions and caveats: The average count of expanded clones was higher among CD8+ T cells than among CD4+.

This sample comprised CD4+ or CD8+ T cells sorted from blood, obtained in a trial of the OX40 agonist ivuxolimab. This TCR was sampled from an adult with an advanced solid tumor such as melanoma, head and neck, liver or kidney cancer. The V call is TRBV5-1, the J call TRBJ2-1; 9 nucleotides line up with TRBD1. This chain's CDR3 is CASRSTGGESTMKQFF. The CDR3 DNA follows: TGCGCCAGCAGATCGACAGGGGGGGAGTCTACAATGAAGCAGTTCTTC.